A selection of T cell receptor beta chains follows, all from one sample in a study of T cell responses to AZD1222 COVID-19 vaccine. Produced via immunoSEQ multiplex PCR; TCRdb's table is partial and in-frame only. The sample includes 90,000 to 110,000 clones, 88% of them seen just once. The material sequenced was peripheral blood, taken on day 0 of AZD1222 vaccination. The receptors come from an adult in good health. Each CDR3 is given with its conserved first and last residue. A D gene is named only where the DNA matches it firmly. Rows give clone size only sometimes, using once, few, many, or a class for an expanded clone.

d_call,v_call,clone_size,j_call,cdr3_aa,cdr3_nt
.,TRBV4-2,.,TRBJ2-2,CASSPRAGNTGELFF,TGTGCCAGCAGCCCAAGGGCGGGGAACACCGGGGAGCTGTTTTTT
.,TRBV12-3/TRBV12-4,.,TRBJ1-5,CASSSTVQPQHF,TGTGCCAGCAGTTCCACAGTACAGCCCCAGCATTTT
.,TRBV11-3,.,TRBJ2-3,CASSLDGDSTTDTQYF,TGTGCCAGCAGCTTAGATGGGGACTCTACCACAGATACGCAGTATTTT
.,TRBV25-1,.,TRBJ2-7,CASSEYQYEQYF,TGTGCCAGCAGTGAATACCAGTACGAGCAGTACTTC
.,TRBV18,.,TRBJ1-2,CASSPRAEPNYGYTF,TGTGCCAGCTCACCAAGGGCGGAGCCTAACTATGGCTACACCTTC
TRBD1,TRBV7-9,few,TRBJ1-2,CASSPRQGHYGYTF,TGTGCCAGCAGCCCAAGACAGGGGCACTATGGCTACACCTTC
.,TRBV5-1,.,TRBJ2-1,CASSFQVGVDEQFF,TGCGCCAGCAGCTTCCAGGTCGGTGTGGATGAGCAGTTCTTC
.,TRBV5-1,.,TRBJ1-4,CASSLGTGTNEKLFF,TGCGCCAGCAGCTTGGGTACCGGGACAAATGAAAAACTGTTTTTT
.,TRBV5-6,.,TRBJ1-2,CASSTTDLLYTF,TGTGCCAGCAGCACAACGGACCTCCTCTACACCTTC
TRBD1,TRBV7-8,.,TRBJ2-7,CASSPWDRGSYEQYF,TGTGCCAGCAGCCCTTGGGACAGGGGCTCCTACGAGCAGTACTTC
TRBD1,TRBV11-2,.,TRBJ1-4,CASLLGGQGLEEKLFF,TGTGCCAGCCTCCTAGGGGGACAGGGGTTGGAAGAAAAACTGTTTTTT
.,TRBV7-2,few,TRBJ2-7,CASSLGVFSRPYEQYF,TGTGCCAGCAGCCTCGGGGTCTTTTCAAGGCCCTACGAGCAGTACTTC
TRBD2,TRBV11-3,.,TRBJ2-5,CASSLDGAGESETQYF,TGTGCCAGCAGCTTAGATGGAGCGGGAGAGTCGGAGACCCAGTACTTC
.,TRBV6-5,.,TRBJ1-6,CASRVGMNSPLHF,TGTGCCAGCAGGGTGGGGATGAATTCACCCCTCCACTTT
TRBD2,TRBV11-3,.,TRBJ2-1,CASSLGNSGPTYNEQFF,TGTGCCAGCAGCTTAGGAAATAGCGGGCCGACCTACAATGAGCAGTTCTTC
.,TRBV3-1/TRBV3-2,.,TRBJ1-6,CASSQNRGSSSYNSPLHF,TGTGCCAGCAGCCAAAATCGGGGCAGCAGCTCCTATAATTCACCCCTCCACTTT
TRBD1,TRBV9,.,TRBJ1-2,CASSVDARQGQGYTF,TGTGCCAGCAGCGTAGACGCGAGACAGGGTCAGGGCTACACCTTC
.,TRBV5-1,once,TRBJ1-1,CASSLDTGAYAFF,TGCGCCAGCAGCTTGGATACGGGGGCCTATGCTTTCTTT
.,TRBV9,few,TRBJ1-5,CASSVGTTGQPQHF,TGTGCCAGCAGCGTAGGAACCACAGGTCAGCCCCAGCATTTT
.,TRBV27,.,TRBJ2-2,CASSPFTLNTGELFF,TGTGCCAGCAGTCCCTTCACCCTGAACACCGGGGAGCTGTTTTTT
.,TRBV18,.,TRBJ1-5,CASSPKTNQPQHF,TGTGCCAGCTCACCGAAGACTAATCAGCCCCAGCATTTT
TRBD1,TRBV5-6,few,TRBJ1-1,CASSSGTGVNTEAFF,TGTGCCAGCAGCTCCGGGACAGGGGTGAACACTGAAGCTTTCTTT
.,TRBV30,.,TRBJ1-2,CAWTPGQFAGYTF,TGTGCCTGGACCCCCGGACAGTTCGCTGGCTACACCTTC
.,TRBV5-4,.,TRBJ2-2,CASSLVGGGELFF,TGTGCCAGCAGCTTGGTCGGGGGCGGGGAGCTGTTTTTT
.,TRBV30,.,TRBJ2-7,CAWSVRDTHEQYF,TGTGCCTGGAGTGTACGTGACACCCACGAGCAGTACTTC
TRBD2,TRBV6-4,.,TRBJ2-3,CASSEDGGGTDTQYF,TGTGCCAGCAGTGAGGACGGGGGGGGCACAGATACGCAGTATTTT
TRBD2,TRBV14,.,TRBJ2-1,CASSQIAGRNNEQFF,TGTGCCAGCAGCCAAATAGCGGGGCGAAACAATGAGCAGTTCTTC
TRBD2,TRBV4-2,.,TRBJ2-5,CASSTGRGEETQYF,TGTGCCAGCAGCACCGGCCGGGGGGAAGAGACCCAGTACTTC
.,TRBV19,.,TRBJ1-2,CASSPRTALNGYTF,TGTGCCAGTAGCCCCCGGACAGCTTTAAATGGCTACACCTTC